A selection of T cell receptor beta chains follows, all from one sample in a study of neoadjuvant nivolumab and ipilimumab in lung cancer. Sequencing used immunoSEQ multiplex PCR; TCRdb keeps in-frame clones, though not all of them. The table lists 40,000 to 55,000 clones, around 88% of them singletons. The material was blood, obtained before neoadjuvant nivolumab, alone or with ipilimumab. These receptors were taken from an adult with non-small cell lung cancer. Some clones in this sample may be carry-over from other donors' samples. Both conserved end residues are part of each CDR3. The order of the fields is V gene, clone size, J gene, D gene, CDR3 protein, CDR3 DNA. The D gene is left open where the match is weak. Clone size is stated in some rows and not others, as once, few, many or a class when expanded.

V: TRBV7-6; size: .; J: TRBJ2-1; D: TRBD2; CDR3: CASSLGGASGSRGNEQFF; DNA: TGTGCCAGCAGCTTAGGGGGTGCTAGCGGGAGCCGGGGGAATGAGCAGTTCTTC
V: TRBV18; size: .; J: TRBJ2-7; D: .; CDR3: CASSPLDGSYEQYF; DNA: TGTGCCAGCTCACCCCTGGACGGATCCTACGAGCAGTACTTC
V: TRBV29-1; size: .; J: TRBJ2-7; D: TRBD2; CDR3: CSVAPGGRDEQYF; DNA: TGCAGCGTCGCCCCTGGCGGGAGGGACGAGCAGTACTTC
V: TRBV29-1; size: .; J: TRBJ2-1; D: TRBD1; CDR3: CSGYRGNGNEQFF; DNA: TGCAGCGGATACAGGGGTAATGGCAATGAGCAGTTCTTC
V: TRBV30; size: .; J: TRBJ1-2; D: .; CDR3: CAWSPQGYGYTF; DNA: TGTGCCTGGAGTCCACAGGGATACGGCTACACCTTC
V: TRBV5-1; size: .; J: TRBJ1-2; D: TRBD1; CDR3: CASSLQGDVFGYTF; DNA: TGCGCCAGCAGCTTACAGGGGGACGTCTTCGGCTACACCTTC
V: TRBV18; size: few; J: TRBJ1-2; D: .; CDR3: CASSPSEQAFYGYTF; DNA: TGTGCCAGCTCACCAAGTGAACAGGCATTCTATGGCTACACCTTC
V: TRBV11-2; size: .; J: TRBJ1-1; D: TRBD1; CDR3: CASSSWRGQGGLMNTEAFF; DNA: TGTGCCAGCAGCTCCTGGAGGGGACAGGGGGGCCTCATGAACACTGAAGCTTTCTTT
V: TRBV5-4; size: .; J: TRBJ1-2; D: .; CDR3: CASSARGGFGYTF; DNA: TGTGCCAGCAGCGCACGGGGGGGGTTTGGCTACACCTTC
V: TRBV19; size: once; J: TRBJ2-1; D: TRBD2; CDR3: CASSMGGRSYNEQFF; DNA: TGTGCCAGTAGTATGGGCGGGAGATCCTACAATGAGCAGTTCTTC
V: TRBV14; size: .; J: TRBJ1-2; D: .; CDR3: CASSPRLGDGYTF; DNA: TGTGCCAGCAGCCCTCGGTTAGGGGACGGCTACACCTTC
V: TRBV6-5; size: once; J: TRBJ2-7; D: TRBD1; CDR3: CASSTPGQVYEQYF; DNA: TGTGCCAGCAGTACCCCGGGACAGGTCTACGAGCAGTACTTC
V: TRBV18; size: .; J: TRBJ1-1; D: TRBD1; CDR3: CASSPNDRGRTEAFF; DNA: TGTGCCAGCTCACCTAACGACAGGGGAAGGACTGAAGCTTTCTTT
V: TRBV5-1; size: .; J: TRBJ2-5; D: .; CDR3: CASSLGFETQYF; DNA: TGCGCCAGCAGCTTGGGTTTCGAGACCCAGTACTTC
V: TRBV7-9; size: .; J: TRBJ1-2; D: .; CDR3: CASSLIKGYTF; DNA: TGTGCCAGCAGCTTAATTAAGGGCTACACCTTC
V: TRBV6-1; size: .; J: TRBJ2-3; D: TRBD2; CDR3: CASSASGRGNTQYF; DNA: TGTGCCAGCAGTGCAAGCGGGAGGGGGAATACGCAGTATTTT
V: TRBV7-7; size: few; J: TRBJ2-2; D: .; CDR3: CASSFKPRTGELFF; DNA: TGTGCTAGCAGCTTCAAGCCCCGCACCGGGGAGCTGTTTTTT
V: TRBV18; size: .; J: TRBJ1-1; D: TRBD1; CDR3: CASSPGQGNTEAFF; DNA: TGTGCCAGCTCCCCCGGACAGGGTAACACTGAAGCTTTCTTT
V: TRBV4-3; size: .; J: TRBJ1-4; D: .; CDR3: CASSQALGRVNEKLFF; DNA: TGCGCCAGCAGCCAAGCTTTAGGACGGGTTAATGAAAAACTGTTTTTT
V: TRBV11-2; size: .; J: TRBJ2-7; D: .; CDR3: CASSLGQFSYEQYF; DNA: TGTGCCAGCAGCTTAGGACAGTTCTCCTACGAGCAGTACTTC
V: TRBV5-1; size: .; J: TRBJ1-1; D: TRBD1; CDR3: CASSLQPGQGEAFF; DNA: TGCGCCAGCAGCTTACAACCGGGACAGGGTGAAGCTTTCTTT
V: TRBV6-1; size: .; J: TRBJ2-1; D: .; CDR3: CASNVGPTYNEQFF; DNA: TGTGCCAGCAATGTAGGACCCACCTACAATGAGCAGTTCTTC
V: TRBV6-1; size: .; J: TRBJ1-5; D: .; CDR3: CASSDRGLYSNQPQHF; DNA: TGTGCCAGCAGTGACCGAGGGCTTTATAGCAATCAGCCCCAGCATTTT
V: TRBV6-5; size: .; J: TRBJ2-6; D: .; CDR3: CASSYSLGANVLTF; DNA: TGTGCCAGCAGTTACTCGCTAGGGGCCAACGTCCTGACTTTC
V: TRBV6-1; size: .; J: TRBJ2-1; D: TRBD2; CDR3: CASSGVSGRSTMGYEQFF; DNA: TGTGCCAGCAGTGGGGTTAGCGGGAGGAGTACGATGGGGTATGAGCAGTTCTTC
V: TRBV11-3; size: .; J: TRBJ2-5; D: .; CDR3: CASSLGRSTQETQYF; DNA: TGTGCCAGCAGCTTAGGACGGAGCACTCAAGAGACCCAGTACTTC
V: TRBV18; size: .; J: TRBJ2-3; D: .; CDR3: CASSLGTLSTDTQYF; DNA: TGTGCCAGCTCACTTGGGACTTTGAGCACAGATACGCAGTATTTT
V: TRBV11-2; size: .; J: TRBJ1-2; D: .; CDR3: CASSFITGGFNYGYTF; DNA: TGTGCCAGCAGCTTTATCACAGGTGGTTTTAACTATGGCTACACCTTC
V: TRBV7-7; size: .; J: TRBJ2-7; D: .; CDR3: CASSPGPLNYEQYF; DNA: TGTGCTAGCAGTCCGGGACCCCTGAATTACGAGCAGTACTTC
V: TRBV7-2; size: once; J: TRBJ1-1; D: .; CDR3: CASSLALGRNTEAFF; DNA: TGTGCCAGCAGCTTAGCGCTGGGCAGGAACACTGAAGCTTTCTTT
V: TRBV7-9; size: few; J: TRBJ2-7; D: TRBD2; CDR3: CASGLAGGRYEQYF; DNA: TGTGCCAGCGGCCTAGCGGGAGGGCGGTACGAGCAGTACTTC
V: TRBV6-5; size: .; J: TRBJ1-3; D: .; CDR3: CASSYEDFSSGNTIYF; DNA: TGTGCCAGCAGTTACGAGGATTTCAGCTCTGGAAACACCATATATTTT
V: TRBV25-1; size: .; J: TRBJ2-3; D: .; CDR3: CASSEWDSTDTQYF; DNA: TGTGCCAGCAGTGAATGGGACAGCACAGATACGCAGTATTTT
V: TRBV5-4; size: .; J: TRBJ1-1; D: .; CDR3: CASSLDMLGTEAFF; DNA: TGTGCCAGCAGCTTGGATATGCTGGGCACTGAAGCTTTCTTT
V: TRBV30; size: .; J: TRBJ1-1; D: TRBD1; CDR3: CAWKGDRVGEAFF; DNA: TGTGCCTGGAAAGGGGACAGGGTTGGTGAAGCTTTCTTT
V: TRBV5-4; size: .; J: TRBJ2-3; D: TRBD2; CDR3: CASSERILASDTQYF; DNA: TGTGCCAGCAGCGAAAGGATACTAGCGTCAGATACGCAGTATTTT
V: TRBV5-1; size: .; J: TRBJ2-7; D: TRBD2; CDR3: CASSSPLAVYEQYF; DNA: TGCGCCAGCAGCTCCCCGCTAGCGGTCTACGAGCAGTACTTC
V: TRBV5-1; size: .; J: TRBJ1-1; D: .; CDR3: CASSTGTPGVYTEAFF; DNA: TGCGCCAGCAGCACCGGGACCCCGGGCGTCTACACTGAAGCTTTCTTT
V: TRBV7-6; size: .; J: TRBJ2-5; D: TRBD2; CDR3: CASSDSGMPSETQYF; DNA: TGTGCCAGCAGCGATAGCGGGATGCCCTCAGAGACCCAGTACTTC
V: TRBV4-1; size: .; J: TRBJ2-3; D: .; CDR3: CASSSGEVTDTQYF; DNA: TGCGCCAGCAGCTCCGGAGAGGTGACAGATACGCAGTATTTT
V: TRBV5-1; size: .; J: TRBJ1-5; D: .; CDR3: CASSQYNRVRGMDSNQPQHF; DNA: TGCGCCAGCAGCCAATACAACCGGGTTCGGGGGATGGATAGCAATCAGCCCCAGCATTTT
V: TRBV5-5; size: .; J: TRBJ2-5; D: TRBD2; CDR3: CASNKRDGVNQETQYF; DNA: TGTGCCAGCAATAAGCGGGACGGGGTAAATCAAGAGACCCAGTACTTC
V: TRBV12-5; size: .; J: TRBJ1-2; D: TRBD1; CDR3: CASGLGQGGGYTF; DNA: TGTGCTAGTGGTTTGGGACAGGGCGGTGGCTACACCTTC
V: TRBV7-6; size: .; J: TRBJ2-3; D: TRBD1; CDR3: CASSSGQGTDTQYF; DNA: TGTGCCAGCAGCTCGGGACAGGGAACAGATACGCAGTATTTT
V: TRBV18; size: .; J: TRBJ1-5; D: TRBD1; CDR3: CASSPGTGALNQPQHF; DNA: TGTGCCAGCTCACCAGGGACAGGGGCCTTAAATCAGCCCCAGCATTTT
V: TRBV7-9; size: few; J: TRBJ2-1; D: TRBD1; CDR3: CASSLAGTGDEQFF; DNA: TGTGCCAGCAGCTTAGCTGGTACAGGGGATGAGCAGTTCTTC
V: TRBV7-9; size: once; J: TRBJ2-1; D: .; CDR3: CASSRNNEQFF; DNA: TGTGCCAGCAGCCGGAACAATGAGCAGTTCTTC
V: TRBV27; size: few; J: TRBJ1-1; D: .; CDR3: CASSPPNTEAFF; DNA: TGTGCCAGCAGCCCCCCGAACACTGAAGCTTTCTTT
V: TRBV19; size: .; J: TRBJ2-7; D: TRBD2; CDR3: CASSIEATSGTYEQYF; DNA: TGTGCCAGTAGTATAGAAGCGACTAGCGGAACATACGAGCAGTACTTC